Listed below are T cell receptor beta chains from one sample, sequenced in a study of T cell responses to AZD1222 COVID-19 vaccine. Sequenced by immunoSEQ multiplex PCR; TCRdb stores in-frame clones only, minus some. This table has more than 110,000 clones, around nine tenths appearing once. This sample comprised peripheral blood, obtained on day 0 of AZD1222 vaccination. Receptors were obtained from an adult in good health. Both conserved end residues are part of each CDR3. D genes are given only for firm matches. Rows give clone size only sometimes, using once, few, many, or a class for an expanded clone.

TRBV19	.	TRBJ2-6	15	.	TGTGCCAGTAGTGCTCAGGGCTCTGGGGCCAACGTCCTGACTTTC	CASSAQGSGANVLTF
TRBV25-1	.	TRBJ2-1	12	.	TGTGCCAGCAGTGATGGGGGTAATGAGCAGTTCTTC	CASSDGGNEQFF
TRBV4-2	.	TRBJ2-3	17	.	TGTGCCAGCAGCCTTGCGAACCGGGTCTCAAGCACAGATACGCAGTATTTT	CASSLANRVSSTDTQYF
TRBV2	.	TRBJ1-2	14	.	TGTGCCAGCAGTGATCGCAGGGACGGCTATGGCTACACCTTC	CASSDRRDGYGYTF
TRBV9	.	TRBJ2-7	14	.	TGTGCCAGCAGCGTAGGACTAGGATCCTACGAGCAGTACTTC	CASSVGLGSYEQYF
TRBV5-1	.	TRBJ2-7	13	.	TGCGCCAGCAGCTCGGGCGATTCCTACGAGCAGTACTTC	CASSSGDSYEQYF
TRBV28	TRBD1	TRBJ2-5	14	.	TGTGCCAGCAGTGCAACAGGGGCCCAGGAGACCCAGTACTTC	CASSATGAQETQYF
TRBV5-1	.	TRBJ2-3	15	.	TGCGCCAGCAGCTTACGGGGATTGGGCACAGATACGCAGTATTTT	CASSLRGLGTDTQYF
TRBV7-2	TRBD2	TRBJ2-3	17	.	TGTGCCAGCAGCTTCGACGGTCGGGCTAGCGGGGCAGATACGCAGTATTTT	CASSFDGRASGADTQYF
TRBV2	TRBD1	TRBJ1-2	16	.	TGTGCCAGCAGTGAGCGGATTGACAGGGGATTTTATGGCTACACCTTC	CASSERIDRGFYGYTF
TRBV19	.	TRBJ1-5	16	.	TGTGCCAGCGCCCTACCCACCCGGGGTGGCAATCAGCCCCAGCATTTT	CASALPTRGGNQPQHF
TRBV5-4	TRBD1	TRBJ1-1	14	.	TGTGCCAGCAGTCGGGGACAGGGGGACACTGAAGCTTTCTTT	CASSRGQGDTEAFF
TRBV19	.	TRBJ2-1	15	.	TGTGCCAGTAGTATGCGCGGGCCCCCCTACAATGAGCAGTTCTTC	CASSMRGPPYNEQFF
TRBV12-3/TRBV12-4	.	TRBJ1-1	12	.	TGTGCCAGCACCCCGGGAGGCAATGAAGCTTTCTTT	CASTPGGNEAFF
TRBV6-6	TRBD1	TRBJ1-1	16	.	TGTGCCAGCAGCCTGAGACAGGGCCGGGGGAACACTGAAGCTTTCTTT	CASSLRQGRGNTEAFF
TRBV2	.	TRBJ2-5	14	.	TGTGCCAGCAGTGACGTTGTCGGCCAAGAGACCCAGTACTTC	CASSDVVGQETQYF
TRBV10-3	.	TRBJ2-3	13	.	TGTGCCATCACGGGAGCCCCCACAGATACGCAGTATTTT	CAITGAPTDTQYF
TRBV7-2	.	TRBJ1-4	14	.	TGTGCCAGCAGCTTAGGGGGGGGGAATGAAAAACTGTTTTTT	CASSLGGGNEKLFF
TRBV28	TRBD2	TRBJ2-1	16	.	TGTGCCAGCAGTCCCTTGGGGACTAGCGACAACAATGAGCAGTTCTTC	CASSPLGTSDNNEQFF
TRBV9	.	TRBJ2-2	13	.	TGTGCCAGCAGCCGTGTGGGTCCGGGGGAGCTGTTTTTT	CASSRVGPGELFF
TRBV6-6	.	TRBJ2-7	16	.	TGTGCCAGCAACCGAGGGGGGGGAGGGATAGGGTACGAGCAGTACTTC	CASNRGGGGIGYEQYF
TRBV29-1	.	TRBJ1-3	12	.	TGCAGCGTTGGAGACAGGAGGGACACCATATATTTT	CSVGDRRDTIYF
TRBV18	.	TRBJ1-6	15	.	TGTGCCAGCTCACCATCAAGGGCCGTTAATTCACCCCTCCACTTT	CASSPSRAVNSPLHF
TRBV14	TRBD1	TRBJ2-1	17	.	TGTGCCAGCAGCCAAGATACGGTGGGGACAGGGAGCGAGTGGCAGTTCTTC	CASSQDTVGTGSEWQFF
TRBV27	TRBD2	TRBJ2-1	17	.	TGTGCCAGCAGTACATATTGGAAACTAGCGGGCAACAATGAGCAGTTCTTC	CASSTYWKLAGNNEQFF
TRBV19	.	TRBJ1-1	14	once	TGTGCCAGTAGTATAAAGCGCTCTTTCACTGAAGCTTTCTTT	CASSIKRSFTEAFF
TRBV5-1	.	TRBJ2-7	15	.	TGCGCCAGCAGCTTGGCCGGGGAGGCGTTTTACGAGCAGTACTTC	CASSLAGEAFYEQYF
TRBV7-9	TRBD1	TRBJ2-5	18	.	TGTGCCAGCAGCTTAGTAGGGTTCACAGGGGCCTCCTCGGAGACCCAGTACTTC	CASSLVGFTGASSETQYF
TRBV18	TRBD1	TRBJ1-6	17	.	TGTGCCAGCTCCCCGCTGGGACAGGGAACGTTAAATTCACCCCTCCACTTT	CASSPLGQGTLNSPLHF
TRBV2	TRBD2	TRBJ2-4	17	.	TGTGCCAGCAGTGACAGGGTAGCGGGAGGGCCAAAAAACATTCAGTACTTC	CASSDRVAGGPKNIQYF
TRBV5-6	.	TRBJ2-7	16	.	TGTGCCAGCAGCTTGCGGAGAGTAGGGCCGACCTACGAGCAGTACTTC	CASSLRRVGPTYEQYF
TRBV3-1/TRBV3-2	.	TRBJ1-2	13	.	TGTGCCAGCAGCCAGGATCGCCTCTATGGCTACACCTTC	CASSQDRLYGYTF
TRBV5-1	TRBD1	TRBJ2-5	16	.	TGCGCCAGCAGCTTGATGTTACGGACAGGGGAAGAGACCCAGTACTTC	CASSLMLRTGEETQYF
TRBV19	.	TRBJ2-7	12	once	TGTGCCAGTAGCTCACTCGGCTACGAGCAGTACTTC	CASSSLGYEQYF
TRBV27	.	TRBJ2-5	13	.	TGTGCCAGCAGTTTAGAGGGGAGGGAGACCCAGTACTTC	CASSLEGRETQYF
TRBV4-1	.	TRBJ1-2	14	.	TGCGCCAGCAGCCAAGGTGGAGGGGACTATGGCTACACCTTC	CASSQGGGDYGYTF
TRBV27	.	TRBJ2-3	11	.	TGTGCCAGCAGTTTTGCAGATACGCAGTATTTT	CASSFADTQYF
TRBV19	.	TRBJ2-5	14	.	TGTGCCAGTAGTATAGGGACAGTGCAAGAGACCCAGTACTTC	CASSIGTVQETQYF
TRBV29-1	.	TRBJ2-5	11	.	TGCAGCGTTGGAGGATGGGAGACCCAGTACTTC	CSVGGWETQYF
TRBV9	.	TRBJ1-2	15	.	TGTGCCAGCAGCGTAGATTTGGGGACCCCCTATGGCTACACCTTC	CASSVDLGTPYGYTF
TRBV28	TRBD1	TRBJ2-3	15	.	TGTGCCAGCAGTTTGCGGACAGGGGGCGCAGATACGCAGTATTTT	CASSLRTGGADTQYF
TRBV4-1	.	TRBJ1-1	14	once	TGCGCCAGCCGGGGGTACGTGGGTCACACTGAAGCTTTCTTT	CASRGYVGHTEAFF
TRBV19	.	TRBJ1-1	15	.	TGTGCCAGTAGTGCCTTGGGGACGGTCAACACTGAAGCTTTCTTT	CASSALGTVNTEAFF
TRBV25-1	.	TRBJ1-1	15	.	TGTGCCAGCAGTGAATCGGGACCTTTTAACGCTGAAGCTTTCTTT	CASSESGPFNAEAFF
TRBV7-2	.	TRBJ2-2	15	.	TGTGCCAGCAGCTTAGACGGGAGAGGCTCCGGGGAGCTGTTTTTT	CASSLDGRGSGELFF
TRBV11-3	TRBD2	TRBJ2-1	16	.	TGTGCCAGCAGCCTCCCGGGTTGGCGGGAGTCCCATGAGCAGTTCTTC	CASSLPGWRESHEQFF
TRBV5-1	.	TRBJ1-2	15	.	TGCGCCAGCAGCACGGGGCTTGGGGATCTCTATGGCTACACCTTC	CASSTGLGDLYGYTF
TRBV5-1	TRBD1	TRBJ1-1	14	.	TGCGCCAGCAGAGAGGGACAGATAAACACTGAAGCTTTCTTT	CASREGQINTEAFF
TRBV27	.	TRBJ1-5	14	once	TGTGCCAGCAGTCCCCTGAGGCGCAATCAGCCCCAGCATTTT	CASSPLRRNQPQHF
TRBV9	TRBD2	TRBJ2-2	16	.	TGTGCCAGCAGCGTAGGGGCTAGCGGTAACACCGGGGAGCTGTTTTTT	CASSVGASGNTGELFF
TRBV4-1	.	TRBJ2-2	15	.	TGCGCCAGCAGCCAAAATGCCGGGCCCACCGGGGAGCTGTTTTTT	CASSQNAGPTGELFF
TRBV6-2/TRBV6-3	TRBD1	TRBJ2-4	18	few	TGTGCCAGCAGTACCGGGACAGGGGGCTCCCCTGCCAAAAACATTCAGTACTTC	CASSTGTGGSPAKNIQYF
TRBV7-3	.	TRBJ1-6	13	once	TGTGCCAGCAGCTTTTACCCCAGTACACCCCTCCACTTT	CASSFYPSTPLHF
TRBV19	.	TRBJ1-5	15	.	TGTGCCAGTAGTATCCAGGGGAGTAACAATCAGCCCCAGCATTTT	CASSIQGSNNQPQHF
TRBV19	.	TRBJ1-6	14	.	TGTGCCTCAAGCGGGGAAGGGCTTAATTCACCCCTCCACTTT	CASSGEGLNSPLHF
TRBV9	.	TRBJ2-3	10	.	TGTGCCAGCGCTGGGAATACGCAGTATTTT	CASAGNTQYF
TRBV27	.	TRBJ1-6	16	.	TGTGCCAGCAGCAGACAGGCGTCACGGGTAAATTCACCCCTCCACTTT	CASSRQASRVNSPLHF
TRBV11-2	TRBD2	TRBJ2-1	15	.	TGTGCCAGCAGCTTAGGTAGCGGGATGGGCGATGAGCAGTTCTTC	CASSLGSGMGDEQFF